The source of this T cell receptor (beta chain) is a study of shared clonotypes between healthy human individuals. Trimming stripped 5 bases from V and 0 bases from J, with 13 bases between. This CDR3 is 15 amino acids long. Per germline, CDR1 SEHNR and CDR2 FQNEAQ (reference sequence). In the naive CD8 group, cells lacked CD45RO and were positively selected for CCR7, so terminally differentiated effector memory CD45RA+ cells were left out. The table came from immunoSEQ multiplex PCR; TCRdb's copy has only in-frame clones and leaves some out. Among fewer than 800,000 clones listed, 92% were seen once.

The sequence was collected from a man in his thirties or forties in good health. Material for sequencing was naive CD8+ T cells sorted from blood. The V and J genes are TRBV7-9 and TRBJ1-2; D remains unclear. The CDR3 here is CASSRNPGANYGYTF. CDR3 nucleotide sequence: TGTGCCAGCAGCCGGAACCCGGGAGCTAACTATGGCTACACCTTC.